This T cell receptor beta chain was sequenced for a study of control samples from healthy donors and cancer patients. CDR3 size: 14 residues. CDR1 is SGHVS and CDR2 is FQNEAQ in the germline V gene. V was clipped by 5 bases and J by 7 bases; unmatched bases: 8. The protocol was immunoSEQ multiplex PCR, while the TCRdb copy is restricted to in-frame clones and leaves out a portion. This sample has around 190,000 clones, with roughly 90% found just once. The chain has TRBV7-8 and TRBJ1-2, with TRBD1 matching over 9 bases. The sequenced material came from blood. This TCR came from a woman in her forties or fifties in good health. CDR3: CASSRGQGQRGYTF. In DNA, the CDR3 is TGTGCCAGCAGCAGAGGACAGGGGCAACGTGGCTACACCTTC.